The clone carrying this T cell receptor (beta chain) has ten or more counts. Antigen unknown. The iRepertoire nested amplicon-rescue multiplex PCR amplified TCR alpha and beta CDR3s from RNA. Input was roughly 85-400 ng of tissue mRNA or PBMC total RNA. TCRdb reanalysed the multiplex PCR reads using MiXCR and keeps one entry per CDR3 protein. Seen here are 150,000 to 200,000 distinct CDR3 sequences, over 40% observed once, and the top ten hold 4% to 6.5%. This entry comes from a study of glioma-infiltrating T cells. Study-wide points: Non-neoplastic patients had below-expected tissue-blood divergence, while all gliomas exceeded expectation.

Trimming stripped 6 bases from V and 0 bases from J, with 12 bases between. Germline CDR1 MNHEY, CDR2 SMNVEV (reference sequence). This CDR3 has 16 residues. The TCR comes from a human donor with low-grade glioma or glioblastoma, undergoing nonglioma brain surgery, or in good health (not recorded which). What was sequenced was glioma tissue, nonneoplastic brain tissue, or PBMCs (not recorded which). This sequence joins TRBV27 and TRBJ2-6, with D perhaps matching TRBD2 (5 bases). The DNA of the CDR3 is TGTGCCAGCAGGCCATACGACTACTCTGGGGCCAACGTCCTGACTTTC. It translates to CASRPYDYSGANVLTF.